These T cell receptor beta chains were read from a single sample in a study of post-analysis software for immune sequencing data. TCRdb re-derived calls from the PCR reads in MiXCR, one entry per CDR3 protein. Of some 890,000 distinct CDR3 sequences detected, approximately 57% appear once; the ten largest clones hold 4.6%. The specimen sequenced was blood. The receptors stem from a girl aged 5-17 years with multiple sclerosis. The CDR3 runs from the conserved cysteine through the conserved F or W. The order of the fields is V gene, J gene, clone size, D gene, CDR3 DNA, CDR3 protein. A D gene is named only where the DNA matches it firmly. Some rows have no size entry. The others give once, few or many, or a class for an expanded clone.

v_gene: TRBV6-1
j_gene: TRBJ1-1
abundance: .
d_gene: .
CDR3nt: TGTGCCAGCAGTGAAGATGGCAGGGGGAACACTGAAGCTTTCTTT
CDR3aa: CASSEDGRGNTEAFF

v_gene: TRBV7-3
j_gene: TRBJ2-3
abundance: .
d_gene: TRBD2
CDR3nt: TGTGCCAGCAGAAGGAGCGGGGGCACAGATACGCAGTATTTT
CDR3aa: CASRRSGGTDTQYF

v_gene: TRBV6-2/TRBV6-3
j_gene: TRBJ2-4
abundance: .
d_gene: TRBD2
CDR3nt: TGTGCCAGCAGCCCTCCGGGGGGGGTAGCCAAAAACATTCAGTACTTC
CDR3aa: CASSPPGGVAKNIQYF

v_gene: TRBV20-1
j_gene: TRBJ1-5
abundance: .
d_gene: .
CDR3nt: TGCAGTGCTTCTCAAGGTAGTAATAGCAATCAGCCCCAGCATTTT
CDR3aa: CSASQGSNSNQPQHF

v_gene: TRBV7-9
j_gene: TRBJ2-1
abundance: .
d_gene: TRBD2
CDR3nt: TGTGCCAGCAGCCAATCGGGACTAGCGGGAGTCCGGGTCTTCTATGAGCAGTTCTTC
CDR3aa: CASSQSGLAGVRVFYEQFF

v_gene: TRBV12-3/TRBV12-4
j_gene: TRBJ1-2
abundance: .
d_gene: .
CDR3nt: TGTGCCAGCAGTCAAGGGAGGATAGGCTACACCTTC
CDR3aa: CASSQGRIGYTF

v_gene: TRBV6-5
j_gene: TRBJ1-2
abundance: once
d_gene: TRBD1
CDR3nt: TGTGCCAGCACTCTACTTACCAGTTGGGACAGGGCTGGCTACACCTTC
CDR3aa: CASTLLTSWDRAGYTF

v_gene: TRBV6-5
j_gene: TRBJ1-1
abundance: .
d_gene: TRBD1
CDR3nt: TGTGCCAGCAGTTACGACTCCGGGACAGTCGCTTTCTTT
CDR3aa: CASSYDSGTVAFF

v_gene: TRBV29-1
j_gene: TRBJ1-2
abundance: .
d_gene: TRBD1
CDR3nt: TGCAGCGTTTCCTCCGGGACAGGGGGTTATGGCTACACCTTC
CDR3aa: CSVSSGTGGYGYTF

v_gene: TRBV3-1
j_gene: TRBJ2-3
abundance: few
d_gene: .
CDR3nt: TGTGCCAGCAGCCCGCCGGGGGCGGATACGCAGTATTTT
CDR3aa: CASSPPGADTQYF

v_gene: TRBV7-2
j_gene: TRBJ2-4
abundance: .
d_gene: .
CDR3nt: TGTGCCAGCAGCCCAATGGCCCTAGCCAAAAACATTCAGTACTTC
CDR3aa: CASSPMALAKNIQYF

v_gene: TRBV24-1
j_gene: TRBJ2-5
abundance: few
d_gene: .
CDR3nt: TGTGCCACCAGTGATTTGCGGGGGACAGCCCAAGAGACCCAGTACTTC
CDR3aa: CATSDLRGTAQETQYF

v_gene: TRBV20-1
j_gene: TRBJ2-3
abundance: .
d_gene: TRBD1
CDR3nt: TGCAGTGCTAGAGATCCGGGACAGGGCCCAGATACGCAGTATTTT
CDR3aa: CSARDPGQGPDTQYF

v_gene: TRBV5-1
j_gene: TRBJ1-2
abundance: .
d_gene: .
CDR3nt: TGCGCCAGCAGCTTAGTTAGAGGATCTGGCTACACCTTC
CDR3aa: CASSLVRGSGYTF

v_gene: TRBV3-1
j_gene: TRBJ2-1
abundance: few
d_gene: .
CDR3nt: TGTGCCAGCAGCCAAGATCGTGCTAGCTCCTACAATGAGCAGTTCTTC
CDR3aa: CASSQDRASSYNEQFF

v_gene: TRBV13
j_gene: TRBJ2-2
abundance: .
d_gene: TRBD1
CDR3nt: TGTGCCAGCAGTCACAGGGGTGCCGGGGAGCTGTTTTTT
CDR3aa: CASSHRGAGELFF

v_gene: TRBV28
j_gene: TRBJ1-1
abundance: .
d_gene: .
CDR3nt: TGTGCCAGCTTAGAGGGGAGGGACACTGAAGCTTTCTTT
CDR3aa: CASLEGRDTEAFF

v_gene: TRBV12-3/TRBV12-4
j_gene: TRBJ2-3
abundance: few
d_gene: .
CDR3nt: TGTGCCAGCAGTTGGAGGGAGGCAGATACGCAGTATTTT
CDR3aa: CASSWREADTQYF

v_gene: TRBV7-6
j_gene: TRBJ2-5
abundance: .
d_gene: .
CDR3nt: TGTGCCAGCAGCGTCGAGGGCAGTACTCAAGAGACCCAGTACTTC
CDR3aa: CASSVEGSTQETQYF

v_gene: TRBV19
j_gene: TRBJ2-5
abundance: .
d_gene: .
CDR3nt: TGTGCCAGTAGTAAGGGAGGGGGGCGTGAGCAGTACTTC
CDR3aa: CASSKGGGREQYF

v_gene: TRBV4-1
j_gene: TRBJ2-1
abundance: .
d_gene: .
CDR3nt: TGCGCCAGCAGCCCTACTTTAGCGGAGAGGAGCTACAATGAGCAGTTCTTC
CDR3aa: CASSPTLAERSYNEQFF